Described below is a single TCR beta chain sequence and its context. This sample is drawn from a study of blood T cell repertoires in COVID-19. Study as a whole: The origin of the acute and convalescent COVID-19 samples was the United States, Italy and Spain. PBMCs, B-cell-depleted T cells, or T cells provided the cDNA or gDNA that made up the material.

The authors' processing: Estimation of nucleated cell counts relied on the amplification of reference gene primers. Produced via immunoSEQ multiplex PCR; TCRdb's table is partial and in-frame only. V and J calls and clone size come straight from that table; D and trimming were deduced from the DNA. In the table there are 250,000 to 300,000 clones, roughly 79% of which are singletons. From germline, CDR1 is GTSNPN and CDR2 SVGIG (reference sequence). The CDR3 is 15 residues long. V lost 1 base, J lost 6 bases, and 8 bases stayed unmatched. The TCR comes from an older woman with active or convalescent COVID-19. Source material: peripheral blood. This chain connects TRBV30 to TRBJ2-1; 8 positions match TRBD2. CDR3 amino acids: CAWSASPGGGNEQFF. The DNA of the CDR3 is TGTGCCTGGAGTGCCTCACCGGGGGGGGGCAATGAGCAGTTCTTC.